A single sample gave rise to the 18 T cell receptor beta chains below, sequenced in a study of early T cells in non-severe SARS-CoV-2 infection. Using its own MiXCR run on the 5' RACE reads, TCRdb lists one record per CDR3 protein. The sample yields approximately 69,000 distinct CDR3 sequences, 10% to 15% seen once. The sample taken for sequencing was whole blood. Receptor source: an adult who was a healthcare worker with PCR-confirmed SARS-CoV-2 infection or an uninfected control (not recorded which).

This clonotype was seen at least ten times. V gene TRBV4-2 combines with J gene TRBJ1-1; D remains ambiguous. The ends were cut back, 4 bases at V and 6 bases at J, with 9 bases in the middle. Germline V lookup: CDR1 LGHNA, CDR2 YNFKEQ. The CDR3 spans 12 residues. CDR3 sequence: CASSPSSAEAFF. The CDR3 DNA reads TGTGCCAGCAGCCCCTCCTCCGCTGAAGCTTTCTTT.

This clonotype was found a few times. V is TRBV2 and J is TRBJ1-5; D ambiguous. Trimming left V 8 bases short and J 1 base short, with 6 bases between. Germline V gene sequence: CDR1 SNHLY, CDR2 FYNNEI. CDR3 length: 12 amino acids. The DNA of the CDR3 is TGTGCCAGCCGATGGAGCAATCAGCCCCAGCATTTT. As protein: CASRWSNQPQHF.

V gene TRBV9 combines with J gene TRBJ2-1, with D perhaps TRBD1 (6 bases). Per the germline V gene, CDR1 is SGDLS and CDR2 is YYNGEE. CDR3 length: 15 amino acids. V lost 4 bases to trimming and J lost 9 bases, with 20 bases between them. Here the CDR3 reads CASSPLTGAAGEQFF. The CDR3 coding sequence is TGTGCCAGCAGCCCCTTGACAGGTGCGGCAGGTGAGCAGTTCTTC.

The V and J genes are TRBV10-2 and TRBJ2-7; D is unclear. The CDR3 runs 12 residues. Germline V lookup: CDR1 WSHSY, CDR2 SAAADI. The V and J ends lost 6 bases and 4 bases respectively, with 10 bases between them. Written as DNA, the CDR3 is TGCGCCAGCAGCTCGGCTGGTTACGAGCAGTACTTC. Its protein is CASSSAGYEQYF.

This clonotype appeared many times. The chain recombines TRBV9 with TRBJ2-7, with 7 positions matching TRBD2. The CDR3 loop spans 13 amino acids. Unmatched junction bases numbered 7, after V lost 4 bases and J lost 6 bases. CDR1 SGDLS and CDR2 YYNGEE come from the germline V gene. CDR3 DNA: TGTGCCAGCAGCCCGACTAGCCCGGGCGAGCAGTACTTC. It specifies CASSPTSPGEQYF.

The chain is built from TRBV6-1 and TRBJ2-1; either TRBD1 or TRBD2 may fit D (5 bases each). CDR1 and CDR2 (germline): MNHNS, SASEGT. Trimming removed 3 bases from V and 12 bases from J, with 15 bases in between. The CDR3 loop spans 13 amino acids. The CDR3 DNA follows: TGTGCCAGCAGTGACCCCGCCGGGACGGGGCAGTTCTTC. It specifies CASSDPAGTGQFF.

There are many counts of this clonotype. The gene calls are TRBV20-1 and TRBJ1-5, with 10 positions matching TRBD1. Losses at the gene ends were 6 bases for V and 7 bases for J; bases not matched to a gene: 3. The CDR3 has 12 residues. The germline V gene encodes CDR1 DFQATT and CDR2 SNEGSKA (reference sequence). As DNA, the CDR3 is TGCAGTGCGGACAGGGGGGACCAGCCCCAGCATTTT. The encoded protein is CSADRGDQPQHF.

This clonotype was detected ten times or more. The V gene is TRBV9, the J gene TRBJ2-3; TRBD2 matches 8 bases. The CDR3 is 16 residues long. Trimming at V came to 0 bases and at J to 2 bases, leaving 5 bases not matched to a gene. Germline CDR1 SGDLS, CDR2 YYNGEE. CDR3 sequence: CASSVEWREDTDTQYF. As DNA, the CDR3 is TGTGCCAGCAGCGTAGAATGGCGGGAGGACACAGATACGCAGTATTTT. The full variable domain, in which reference TRBV9 and TRBJ2-3 provide the parts outside the CDR3, is DSGVTQTPKHLITATGQRVTLRCSPRSGDLSVYWYQQSLDQGLQFLIQYYNGEERAKGNILERFSAQQFPDLHSELNLSSLELGDSALYFCASSVEWREDTDTQYFGPGTRLTVL.

Ten or more counts support this clonotype. This chain links TRBV19 with TRBJ2-1, with 9 bases lining up with TRBD2. The germline V gene has CDR1 LNHDA and CDR2 SQIVND (reference sequence). The ends lost 9 bases at V and 3 bases at J; junction bases unmatched: 12. The CDR3 consists of 16 residues. CDR3 sequence (DNA): TGTGCCAGCCAACAATCCCTAGCGGGGTACTACAATGAGCAGTTCTTC. It encodes CASQQSLAGYYNEQFF.

This clonotype has only a few counts. V is TRBV2 and J is TRBJ1-5, with a weak D call TRBD1 (6 bases). The CDR3 length is 17 residues. Germline values: CDR1 SNHLY, CDR2 FYNNEI. V lost 8 bases to trimming and J lost 0 bases, with 20 bases between them. This CDR3 reads CASSGTLFLSSNQPQHF. DNA for the CDR3: TGTGCCAGCTCTGGGACACTATTCTTGAGTAGCAATCAGCCCCAGCATTTT.

V usage is TRBV6-5 and J usage is TRBJ1-4; maybe TRBD1 (6 bases). Germline lookup yields CDR1 MNHEY and CDR2 SVGAGI. CDR3 length: 13 amino acids. V was cut by 7 bases and J by 6 bases, with 12 bases left in between. CDR3 nucleotide sequence: TGTGCCAGCAACAGGGTGGGAGATGAAAAACTGTTTTTT. Translation gives CASNRVGDEKLFF.

Many counts were recorded for this clonotype. The V gene is TRBV18, the J gene TRBJ2-7; D is perhaps TRBD2 (7 bases). The germline gives CDR1 KGHSH, CDR2 LQKENI. The CDR3 is 14 amino acids. Trimming removed 1 base from V and 6 bases from J, with 13 bases in between. As DNA, the CDR3 is TGTGCCAGCTCACCACAGGCGGGGGCGGGCGAGCAGTACTTC. Its protein is CASSPQAGAGEQYF.

In its sample, this clonotype was seen many times. This chain links TRBV9 with TRBJ2-1; D uncertain. This CDR3 has 13 amino acids. V lost 3 bases to trimming and J lost 3 bases, with 7 bases between them. Per the germline V gene, CDR1 is SGDLS and CDR2 is YYNGEE. CDR3 DNA sequence: TGTGCCAGCAGCGAAGGGCTCTACAATGAGCAGTTCTTC. As protein: CASSEGLYNEQFF.

This clonotype was found a few times. CDR3 bases: TGTGCCAGCAGCTTTGTTGGGGGATCCACCGGGGAGCTGTTTTTT. This gives the protein CASSFVGGSTGELFF. The V and J genes are TRBV5-4 and TRBJ2-2; D tentatively reads TRBD1 or TRBD2 (5 bases each). Germline V gene data show CDR1 as SGHNT and CDR2 as YYREEE (reference sequence). This CDR3 contains 15 residues. V lost 2 bases, J lost 4 bases, and 12 bases lay in between.

This clonotype was detected ten times or more. The rearrangement links TRBV14 to TRBJ2-7; unclear D gene. The germline V gene encodes CDR1 SGHDN and CDR2 FVKESK. V shed 1 base and J shed 8 bases, with 9 bases lying between them. CDR3 length: 12 residues. The CDR3 nucleotides read TGTGCCAGCAGCCAAGTATGGGATCAGCAGTACTTC. Translating gives CASSQVWDQQYF.

This clonotype was detected a few times. The V call is TRBV6-2 or TRBV6-3, the J call TRBJ1-1; 9 nucleotides match TRBD1. Unmatched junction bases numbered 4, after V lost 5 bases and J lost 3 bases. The CDR3 extends over 14 amino acids. CDR1 is MNHEY and CDR2 is SVGEGT in the germline V gene. The CDR3 here is CASSKQGADTEAFF. CDR3 coding DNA: TGTGCCAGCAGTAAACAGGGGGCTGACACTGAAGCTTTCTTT.

The V call is TRBV5-1, the J call TRBJ2-2, with D unclear. The CDR3 has 13 residues. V was shortened by 4 bases and J by 6 bases, with 10 bases between the two germline ends. Germline V CDR1 and CDR2: SGHRS, YFSETQ. CDR3 DNA: TGCGCCAGCAGCAAGGACCCTGCCGGGGAGCTGTTTTTT. It encodes CASSKDPAGELFF.

In its sample, this clonotype was seen a few times. The gene calls are TRBV3-1 and TRBJ2-2; 7 bases fit TRBD1. Germline CDR1 LGHDT, CDR2 YNNKEL (reference sequence). Trimming at V came to 4 bases and at J to 6 bases, leaving 5 bases not matched to a gene. This CDR3 spans 14 amino acids. This chain's CDR3 is CASSPTGASGELFF. In DNA, the CDR3 is TGTGCCAGCAGCCCCACAGGGGCATCCGGGGAGCTGTTTTTT.